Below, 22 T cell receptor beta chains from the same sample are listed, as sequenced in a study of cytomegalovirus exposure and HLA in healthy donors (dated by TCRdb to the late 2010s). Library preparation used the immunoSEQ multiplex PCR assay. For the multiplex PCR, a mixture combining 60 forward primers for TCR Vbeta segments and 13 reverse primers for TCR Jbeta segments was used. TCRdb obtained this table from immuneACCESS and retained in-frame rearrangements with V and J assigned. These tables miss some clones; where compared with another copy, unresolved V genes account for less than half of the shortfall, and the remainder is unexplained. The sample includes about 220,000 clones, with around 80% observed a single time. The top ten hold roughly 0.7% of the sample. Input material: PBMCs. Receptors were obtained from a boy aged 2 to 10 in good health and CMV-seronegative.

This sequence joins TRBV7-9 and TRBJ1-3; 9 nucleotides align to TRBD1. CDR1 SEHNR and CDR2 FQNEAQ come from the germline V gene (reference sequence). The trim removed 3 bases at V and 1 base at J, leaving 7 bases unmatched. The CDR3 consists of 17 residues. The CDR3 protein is CASSLGDRAISGNTIYF. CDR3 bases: TGTGCCAGCAGCTTGGGGGACAGGGCGATTTCTGGAAACACCATATATTTT.

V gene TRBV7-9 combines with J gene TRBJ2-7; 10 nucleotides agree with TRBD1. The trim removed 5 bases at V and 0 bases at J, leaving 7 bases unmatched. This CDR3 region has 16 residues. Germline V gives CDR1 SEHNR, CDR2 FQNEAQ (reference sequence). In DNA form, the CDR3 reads TGTGCCAGCAGCGGAGGGGGACAGGGGAGCTCCTACGAGCAGTACTTC. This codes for CASSGGGQGSSYEQYF.

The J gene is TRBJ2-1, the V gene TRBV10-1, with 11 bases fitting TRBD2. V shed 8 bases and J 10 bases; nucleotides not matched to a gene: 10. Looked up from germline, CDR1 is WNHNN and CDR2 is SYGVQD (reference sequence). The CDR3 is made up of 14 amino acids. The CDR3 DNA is TGCGCCAGCGGGATAGCGGGAGGGCGTAGCGAGCAGTTCTTC. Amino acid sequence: CASGIAGGRSEQFF.

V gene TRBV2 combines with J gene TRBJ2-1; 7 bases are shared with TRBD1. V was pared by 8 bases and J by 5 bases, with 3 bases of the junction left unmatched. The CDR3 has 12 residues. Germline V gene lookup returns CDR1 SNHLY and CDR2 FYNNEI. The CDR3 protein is CASHQGDNEQFF. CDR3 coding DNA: TGTGCCAGCCACCAGGGGGACAATGAGCAGTTCTTC.

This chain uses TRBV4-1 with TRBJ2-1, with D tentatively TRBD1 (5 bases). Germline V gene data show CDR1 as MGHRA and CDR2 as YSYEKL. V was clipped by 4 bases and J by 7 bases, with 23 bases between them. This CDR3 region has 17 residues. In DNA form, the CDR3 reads TGCGCCAGCAGCCGCCCTTTAGGGGCGGAGAAGCTAAATGAGCAGTTCTTC. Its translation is CASSRPLGAEKLNEQFF.

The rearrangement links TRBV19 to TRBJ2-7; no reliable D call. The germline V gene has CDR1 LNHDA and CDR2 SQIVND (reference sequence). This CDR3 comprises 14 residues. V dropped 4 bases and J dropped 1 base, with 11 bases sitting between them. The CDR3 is CASSRTGLSYEQYF. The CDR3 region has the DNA TGTGCCAGTAGTAGAACGGGTCTTTCCTACGAGCAGTACTTC.

DNA of the CDR3: TGTGCCAGCAGTGTGCGGGGTGGGACAGATACGCAGTATTTT. Encoded protein: CASSVRGGTDTQYF. The J gene is TRBJ2-3, the V gene TRBV25-1; possibly TRBD2 for D (6 bases). Germline CDR1 and CDR2: MGHDK and SYGVNS. Trimming removed 4 bases at V and 3 bases at J, with 11 bases between. The CDR3 consists of 14 residues.

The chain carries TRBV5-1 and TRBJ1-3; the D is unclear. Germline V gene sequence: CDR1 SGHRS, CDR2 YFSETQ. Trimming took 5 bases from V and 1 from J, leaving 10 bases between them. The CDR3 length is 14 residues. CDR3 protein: CASSFELSGNTIYF. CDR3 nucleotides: TGCGCCAGCAGTTTTGAACTTTCTGGAAACACCATATATTTT.

The CDR3 DNA reads TGTGCCAGCAGAGAACAGGGGGTTCGGGAGACCCAGTACTTC. Translated: CASREQGVRETQYF. The chain is built from TRBV6-5 and TRBJ2-5; 8 nucleotides align to TRBD1. In germline, CDR1 is MNHEY, CDR2 SVGAGI. Trimming at V came to 6 bases and at J to 5 bases, leaving 8 bases not matched to a gene. This CDR3 comprises 14 residues.

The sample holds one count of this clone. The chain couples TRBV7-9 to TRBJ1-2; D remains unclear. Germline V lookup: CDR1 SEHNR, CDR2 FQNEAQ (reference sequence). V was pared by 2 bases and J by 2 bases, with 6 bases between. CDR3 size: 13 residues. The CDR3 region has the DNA TGTGCCAGCAGCTTAAGCGAGAACTATGGCTACACCTTC. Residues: CASSLSENYGYTF.

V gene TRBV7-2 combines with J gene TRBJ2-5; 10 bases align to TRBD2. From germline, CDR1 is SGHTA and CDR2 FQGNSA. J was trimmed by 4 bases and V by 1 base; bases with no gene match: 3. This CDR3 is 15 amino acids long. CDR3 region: CASSLGAGGPETQYF. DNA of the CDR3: TGTGCCAGCAGCTTAGGAGCGGGGGGGCCAGAGACCCAGTACTTC.

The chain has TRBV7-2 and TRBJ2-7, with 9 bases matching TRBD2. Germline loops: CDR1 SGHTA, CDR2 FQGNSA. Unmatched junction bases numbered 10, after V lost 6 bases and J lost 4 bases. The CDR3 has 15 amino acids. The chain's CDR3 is CASSSISGSKYEQYF. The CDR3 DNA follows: TGTGCCAGCAGTTCTATTAGCGGGAGTAAGTACGAGCAGTACTTC.

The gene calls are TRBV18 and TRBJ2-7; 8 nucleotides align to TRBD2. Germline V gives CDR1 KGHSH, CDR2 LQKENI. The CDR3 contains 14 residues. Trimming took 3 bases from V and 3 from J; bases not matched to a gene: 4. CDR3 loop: CASSPTSGSYEQYF. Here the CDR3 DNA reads TGTGCCAGCTCACCGACCAGCGGGAGCTACGAGCAGTACTTC.

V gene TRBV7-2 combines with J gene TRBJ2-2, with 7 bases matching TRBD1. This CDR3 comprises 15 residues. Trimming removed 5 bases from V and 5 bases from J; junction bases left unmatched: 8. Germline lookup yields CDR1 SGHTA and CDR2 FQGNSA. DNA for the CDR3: TGTGCCAGCAGCACAGGGGTAAGAGGAACCGGGGAGCTGTTTTTT. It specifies CASSTGVRGTGELFF.

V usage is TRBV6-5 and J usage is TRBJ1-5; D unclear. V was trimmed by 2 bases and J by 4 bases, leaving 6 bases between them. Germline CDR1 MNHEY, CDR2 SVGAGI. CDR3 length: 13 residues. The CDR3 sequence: CASSYGPNQPQHF. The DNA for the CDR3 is TGTGCCAGCAGTTACGGCCCTAATCAGCCCCAGCATTTT.

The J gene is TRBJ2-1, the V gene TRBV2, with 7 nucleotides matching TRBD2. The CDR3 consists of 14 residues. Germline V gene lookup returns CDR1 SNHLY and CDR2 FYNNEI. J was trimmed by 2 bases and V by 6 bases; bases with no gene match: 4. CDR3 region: CASRGGDPYNEQFF. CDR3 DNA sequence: TGTGCCAGCAGGGGGGGGGATCCCTACAATGAGCAGTTCTTC.

The CDR3 DNA reads TGTGCCAGCAGCCCCAACGGGGGATCCGGCACTGAAGCTTTCTTT. Encoded protein: CASSPNGGSGTEAFF. The chain has TRBV6-5 and TRBJ1-1, with a tentative D call TRBD1 (5 bases). The CDR3 spans 15 residues. V was pared by 6 bases and J by 4 bases, with 18 bases between. Germline loops: CDR1 MNHEY, CDR2 SVGAGI.

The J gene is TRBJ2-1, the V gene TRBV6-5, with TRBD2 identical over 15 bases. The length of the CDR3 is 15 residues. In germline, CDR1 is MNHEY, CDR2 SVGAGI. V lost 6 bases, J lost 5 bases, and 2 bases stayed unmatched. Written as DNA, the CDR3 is TGTGCCAGCAGAGGGACTAGCGGGGGGAACAATGAGCAGTTCTTC. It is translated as CASRGTSGGNNEQFF.

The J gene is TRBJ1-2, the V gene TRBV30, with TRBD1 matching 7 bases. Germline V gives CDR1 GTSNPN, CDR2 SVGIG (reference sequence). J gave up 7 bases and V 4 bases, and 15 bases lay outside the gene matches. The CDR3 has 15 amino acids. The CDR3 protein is CAWIPGQAFVGGYTF. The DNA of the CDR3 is TGTGCCTGGATCCCCGGACAGGCCTTTGTGGGTGGCTACACCTTC. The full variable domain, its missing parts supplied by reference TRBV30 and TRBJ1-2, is SQTIHQWPATLVQPVGSPLSLECTVEGTSNPNLYWYRQAAGRGLQLLFYSVGIGQISSEVPQNLSASRPQDRQFILSSKKLLLSDSGFYLCAWIPGQAFVGGYTFGSGTRLTVV.

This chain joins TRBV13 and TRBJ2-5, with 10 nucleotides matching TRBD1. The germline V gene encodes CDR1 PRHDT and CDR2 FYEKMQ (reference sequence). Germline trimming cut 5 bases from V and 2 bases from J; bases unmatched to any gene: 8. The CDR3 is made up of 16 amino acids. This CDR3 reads CASSLRTGGYQETQYF. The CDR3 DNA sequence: TGTGCCAGCAGCCTCCGGACAGGGGGTTATCAAGAGACCCAGTACTTC.

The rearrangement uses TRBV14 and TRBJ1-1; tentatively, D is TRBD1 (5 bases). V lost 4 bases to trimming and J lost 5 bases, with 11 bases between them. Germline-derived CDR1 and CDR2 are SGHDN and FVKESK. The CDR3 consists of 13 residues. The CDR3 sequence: CASSRVGVTEAFF. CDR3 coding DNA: TGTGCCAGCAGCCGGGTAGGGGTGACTGAAGCTTTCTTT.

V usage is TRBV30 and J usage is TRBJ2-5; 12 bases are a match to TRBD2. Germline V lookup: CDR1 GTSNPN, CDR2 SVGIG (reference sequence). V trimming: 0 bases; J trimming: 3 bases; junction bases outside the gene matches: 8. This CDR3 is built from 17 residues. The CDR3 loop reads CAWSVQLAGGREETQYF. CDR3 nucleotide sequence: TGTGCCTGGAGTGTACAACTAGCGGGAGGAAGGGAAGAGACCCAGTACTTC. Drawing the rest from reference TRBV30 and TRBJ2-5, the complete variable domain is SQTIHQWPATLVQPVGSPLSLECTVEGTSNPNLYWYRQAAGRGLQLLFYSVGIGQISSEVPQNLSASRPQDRQFILSSKKLLLSDSGFYLCAWSVQLAGGREETQYFGPGTRLLVL.